The 27 T cell receptor beta chains listed next were all sequenced from one sample in a study of T-cell memory formation after mild COVID-19 (dated by TCRdb to the early 2020s). The library was generated by 5' RACE. Data came from an Illumina NovaSeq 6000. The raw public reads went through TCRdb reprocessing: fastp at Q25, MiXCR clone calling, in-frame beta chains kept. Every distinct CDR3 protein forms one entry, paired with its most common genes and DNA. This sample has about 540,000 distinct CDR3 sequences in its table, and roughly 21% of those were observed once. Under 15% of the sample is in the top ten clones. What was sequenced was PBMCs or a T cell subset sorted from them (not recorded which). These receptors were obtained from an adult woman who had mild COVID-19 (a few samples of this study predate the infection). The sample titles of this study are shuffled in the database, so cell type and time point are left out; the donor was told from shared clones.

The chain recombines TRBV12-5 with TRBJ2-7; D is perhaps TRBD1 or TRBD2 (5 bases each). The CDR3 sequence is 16 residues long. Deletions cut 0 bases from V and 0 bases from J, with 12 bases between. Germline V gene lookup returns CDR1 LGHNT and CDR2 FRNRAP. CDR3 nucleotide sequence: TGTGCTAGTGGTTTGGTCACAGGAGGTTACTCCTACGAGCAGTACTTC. This translates into CASGLVTGGYSYEQYF. Full variable domain (outside the CDR3, taken from reference TRBV12-5 and TRBJ2-7): DARVTQTPRHKVTEMGQEVTMRCQPILGHNTVFWYRQTMMQGLELLAYFRNRAPLDDSGMPKDRFSAEMPDATLATLKIQPSEPRDSAVYFCASGLVTGGYSYEQYFGPGTRLTVT.

This clonotype appeared a few times. The chain recombines TRBV23-1 with TRBJ2-5, with D unclear. TRBV23-1 is an ORF, with its function uncertain. V lost 2 bases to trimming and J lost 4 bases, with 11 bases between them. The CDR3 runs to 14 residues. CDR3 in amino acids: CASSQPGGIETQYF. CDR3 in DNA: TGCGCCAGCAGTCAACCCGGTGGGATAGAGACCCAGTACTTC.

This chain joins TRBV12-3 or TRBV12-4 and TRBJ2-3; 7 bases align to TRBD1. The CDR3 spans 16 residues. Trimming removed 5 bases from V and 2 bases from J; junction bases left unmatched: 10. In DNA form, the CDR3 reads TGTGCCAGCAGTCCAGCCGGGACAGTATACACAGATACGCAGTATTTT. Translation: CASSPAGTVYTDTQYF.

The J gene is TRBJ2-7, the V gene TRBV3-1; D might be TRBD1 (6 bases). V gave up 3 bases and J gave up 2 bases, with 14 bases separating them. Looked up from germline, CDR1 is LGHDT and CDR2 is YNNKEL (reference sequence). The CDR3 covers 15 residues. CDR3 in amino acids: CASSQRPGAPYEQYF. Here the CDR3 DNA reads TGTGCCAGCAGCCAGAGACCAGGGGCTCCCTACGAGCAGTACTTC.

The chain joins TRBV6-4 to TRBJ2-1, with 10 bases lining up with TRBD1. The CDR3 extends over 15 amino acids. Germline V gives CDR1 MRHNA, CDR2 SNTAGT. V trimming: 7 bases; J trimming: 4 bases; junction bases outside the gene matches: 7. DNA for the CDR3: TGTGCCAGCATGGGACAGGGGCTAGTTTACAATGAGCAGTTCTTC. Translation gives CASMGQGLVYNEQFF.

V and J are TRBV5-1 and TRBJ1-4, with D unclear. V dropped 4 bases and J dropped 6 bases, with 13 bases sitting between them. The CDR3 loop spans 14 amino acids. Germline CDR1 SGHRS, CDR2 YFSETQ. The CDR3 is CASSTGGVDEKLFF. The CDR3 DNA reads TGCGCCAGCAGCACGGGAGGAGTAGATGAAAAACTGTTTTTT.

The V and J genes are TRBV12-3 or TRBV12-4 and TRBJ2-7, with 8 bases identical to TRBD1. CDR3 length: 13 residues. Losses at the gene ends were 8 bases for V and 3 bases for J; bases not matched to a gene: 6. CDR3 sequence: CASSRDRFYEQYF. CDR3 DNA sequence: TGTGCCAGCTCCCGGGACAGGTTCTACGAGCAGTACTTC.

This clonotype turned up a few times. The gene calls are TRBV27 and TRBJ1-6; D gene uncertain. V lost 4 bases to trimming and J lost 2 bases, with 12 bases between them. This CDR3 has 16 residues. Germline CDR1 and CDR2: MNHEY and SMNVEV (reference sequence). In DNA form, the CDR3 reads TGTGCCAGCAGTTCCCCCAGCCGGACCTATAATTCACCCCTCCACTTT. Translation gives CASSSPSRTYNSPLHF.

V usage is TRBV25-1 and J usage is TRBJ2-1, with 12 nucleotides matching TRBD2. The ends lost 4 bases at V and 9 bases at J; junction bases unmatched: 4. This CDR3 spans 14 amino acids. Per the germline V gene, CDR1 is MGHDK and CDR2 is SYGVNS. CDR3 DNA: TGTGCCAGCAGTGTGACTAGCGGGAGTGTTGAGCAGTTCTTC. Its translation: CASSVTSGSVEQFF.

This clonotype was recorded a few times. The V and J genes are TRBV6-1 and TRBJ2-2; 9 nucleotides match TRBD1. The germline V gene encodes CDR1 MNHNS and CDR2 SASEGT. The CDR3 consists of 16 residues. V lost 6 bases and J lost 1; bases outside the gene matches: 6. CDR3 in DNA: TGTGCCAGCAGCCCACAGGGGGCCATGAACACCGGGGAGCTGTTTTTT. It translates to CASSPQGAMNTGELFF.

The chain carries TRBV3-1 and TRBJ1-5, with 8 bases fitting TRBD1. The V segment lost 5 bases and the J segment 3 bases; nucleotides outside the gene matches: 3. The CDR3 length is 14 residues. Germline V lookup: CDR1 LGHDT, CDR2 YNNKEL (reference sequence). DNA of the CDR3: TGTGCCAGCAGCTGGGGACAGGTCAATCAGCCCCAGCATTTT. This codes for CASSWGQVNQPQHF.

This clonotype was picked up a small number of times. This chain uses TRBV24-1 with TRBJ1-5; maybe TRBD1 (5 bases). V was clipped by 4 bases and J by 1 base, with 16 bases between them. The CDR3 extends over 17 amino acids. Germline CDR1 KGHDR, CDR2 SFDVKD. CDR3 residues: CATSDPRRGDSNQPQHF. Here the CDR3 DNA reads TGTGCCACCAGTGACCCCAGGAGAGGGGACAGCAATCAGCCCCAGCATTTT.

The chain carries TRBV7-6 and TRBJ2-7; 13 bases fit TRBD2. CDR1 and CDR2 (germline): SGHVS, FNYEAQ. The CDR3 loop spans 17 amino acids. V trimming: 4 bases; J trimming: 5 bases; junction bases outside the gene matches: 11. CDR3: CASSYEGGLAGLDEQYF. CDR3 in DNA: TGTGCCAGCAGCTACGAAGGGGGACTAGCGGGACTCGACGAGCAGTACTTC.

This clonotype was recorded a few times. V usage is TRBV20-1 and J usage is TRBJ1-1, with 8 nucleotides matching TRBD1. In germline, CDR1 is DFQATT, CDR2 SNEGSKA (reference sequence). The CDR3 extends over 15 amino acids. V shed 4 bases, J shed 1 base, and the junction held 8 bases outside the gene matches. CDR3 loop: CSAKDAGTGNTEAFF. In DNA form, the CDR3 reads TGCAGTGCTAAAGATGCCGGGACAGGGAACACTGAAGCTTTCTTT.

V usage is TRBV29-1 and J usage is TRBJ2-2, with 8 nucleotides matching TRBD1. This CDR3 spans 16 amino acids. V lost 4 bases and J lost 1; bases outside the gene matches: 8. CDR1 and CDR2 (germline): SQVTM, ANQGSEA. CDR3 sequence reads: CSVVTSGQGNTGELFF. CDR3 coding DNA: TGCAGCGTTGTAACATCCGGACAGGGGAACACCGGGGAGCTGTTTTTT.

A few counts support this clonotype. The V and J genes are TRBV7-6 and TRBJ2-3; TRBD2 matches 11 bases. The V and J ends lost 4 bases and 5 bases, in that order; junction bases with no gene match: 8. Per the germline V gene, CDR1 is SGHVS and CDR2 is FNYEAQ. The CDR3 runs to 16 residues. The CDR3, as DNA: TGTGCCAGCAGCTCGACTAGCGGGAATGTACGAGATACGCAGTATTTT. Translation: CASSSTSGNVRDTQYF.

The chain couples TRBV14 to TRBJ2-1; D unresolved. The germline gives CDR1 SGHDN, CDR2 FVKESK. The CDR3 has 14 residues. Trimming pared 2 bases from V and 7 bases from J, leaving 12 bases between. The CDR3 sequence is CASSQRFVGNEQFF. CDR3 nucleotide sequence: TGTGCCAGCAGCCAACGATTTGTGGGGAATGAGCAGTTCTTC.

This chain joins TRBV7-8 and TRBJ2-5, with a weak D call TRBD1 (5 bases). Germline V gene sequence: CDR1 SGHVS, CDR2 FQNEAQ. Trimming removed 8 bases at V and 1 base at J, with 14 bases between. The CDR3 length is 14 residues. The CDR3 coding sequence is TGTGCCAGCTCGAGTACGACAGCCCAAGAGACCCAGTACTTC. As protein: CASSSTTAQETQYF.

The chain recombines TRBV7-3 with TRBJ1-2; perhaps TRBD1 as D (6 bases). V shed 5 bases and J shed 4 bases, with 23 bases lying between them. Per the germline V gene, CDR1 is SGHTA and CDR2 is FQGTGA. The CDR3 loop spans 17 amino acids. Here the CDR3 reads CASSLRDTFSGIYGYTF. DNA for the CDR3: TGTGCCAGCAGCCTTCGGGACACGTTCTCAGGGATCTATGGCTACACCTTC.

This clonotype has only one observation. The chain uses TRBV9 and TRBJ2-7; TRBD2 matches at 7 bases. Germline assignment: CDR1 SGDLS and CDR2 YYNGEE. V was pared by 4 bases and J by 4 bases, with 5 bases of the junction left unmatched. The CDR3 spans 13 residues. The CDR3 nucleotides read TGTGCCAGCAGCCTTCGTAGCGGGTACGAGCAGTACTTC. Translated: CASSLRSGYEQYF.

This clonotype was found a few times. V is TRBV7-9 and J is TRBJ2-5, with D possibly TRBD1 on 6 matching bases. The CDR3 is 18 amino acids. Germline CDR1 reads SEHNR; CDR2 reads FQNEAQ (reference sequence). V lost 4 bases, J lost 4 bases, and 25 bases lay in between. CDR3 sequence: CASSYKKTLTTGVETQYF. CDR3 in DNA: TGTGCCAGCAGCTATAAGAAAACTTTGACGACAGGTGTAGAGACCCAGTACTTC.

The chain has TRBV2 and TRBJ1-1, with TRBD1 matching 10 bases. J was trimmed by 7 bases and V by 4 bases; bases with no gene match: 6. The CDR3 length is 14 residues. Germline CDR1 and CDR2: SNHLY and FYNNEI. This CDR3 is CASSVDRGDDEAFF. The CDR3 DNA is TGTGCCAGCAGTGTGGACAGGGGGGACGATGAAGCTTTCTTT. The variable domain in full, completed from reference TRBV2 and TRBJ1-1, reads EPEVTQTPSHQVTQMGQEVILRCVPISNHLYFYWYRQILGQKVEFLVSFYNNEISEKSEIFDDQFSVERPDGSNFTLKIRSTKLEDSAMYFCASSVDRGDDEAFFGQGTRLTVV.

The chain uses TRBV7-2 and TRBJ2-1, with 9 bases aligning to TRBD2. This CDR3 has 15 amino acids. CDR1 is SGHTA and CDR2 is FQGNSA in the germline V gene. Unmatched junction bases numbered 7, after V lost 1 base and J lost 9 bases. CDR3 bases: TGTGCCAGCAGCTTAGAGCTAGCGGGGATTCGTGAGCAGTTCTTC. Amino acids: CASSLELAGIREQFF.

This clonotype was seen repeatedly, ten times or more. This sequence joins TRBV12-3 or TRBV12-4 and TRBJ2-5; 11 bases agree with TRBD2. With V trimmed by 3 bases and J by 5 bases, 2 bases remained unmatched. The CDR3 loop spans 14 amino acids. CDR3 DNA sequence: TGTGCCAGCAGTTTGGCTAGCGGGGGGGAGACCCAGTACTTC. Residues: CASSLASGGETQYF.

This clonotype was detected only a few times. This chain connects TRBV7-9 to TRBJ1-1, with D unresolved. V gave up 5 bases and J gave up 1 base, with 11 bases separating them. This CDR3 is built from 14 residues. Germline V gives CDR1 SEHNR, CDR2 FQNEAQ (reference sequence). This chain's CDR3 is CASSPGPENTEAFF. The CDR3 nucleotides read TGTGCCAGCAGCCCCGGACCCGAGAACACTGAAGCTTTCTTT.

In its sample, this clonotype was seen a few times. The J gene is TRBJ1-1, the V gene TRBV30; D not certain. Germline-derived CDR1 and CDR2 are GTSNPN and SVGIG (reference sequence). This CDR3 has 13 amino acids. V was trimmed by 4 bases and J by 0 bases, leaving 9 bases between them. The chain's CDR3 is CAWTRTVNTEAFF. The DNA for the CDR3 is TGTGCCTGGACTAGGACGGTGAACACTGAAGCTTTCTTT.

This sequence joins TRBV7-9 and TRBJ2-2; no definite D call. Germline V gives CDR1 SEHNR, CDR2 FQNEAQ (reference sequence). The CDR3 is 15 residues long. The V and J ends lost 3 bases and 7 bases respectively, with 15 bases between them. The CDR3 reads CASSFELTFGGELFF. In DNA form, the CDR3 reads TGTGCCAGCAGCTTTGAACTTACCTTCGGCGGGGAGCTGTTTTTT. Full variable domain (outside the CDR3, taken from reference TRBV7-9 and TRBJ2-2): DTGVSQNPRHKITKRGQNVTFRCDPISEHNRLYWYRQTLGQGPEFLTYFQNEAQLEKSRLLSDRFSAERPKGSFSTLEIQRTEQGDSAMYLCASSFELTFGGELFFGEGSRLTVL.